Listed here are 32 T cell receptor beta chains from one sample, sequenced in a study of tumor-infiltrating lymphocytes in primary liver carcinoma (dated 2017 in TCRdb). The data were produced on an Illumina HiSeq 2500. TCRbeta-specific cDNA was reverse-transcribed from 500 to 550 ng total RNA using a constant-region primer and ProtoScript II reverse transcriptase. TCRbeta libraries were built with three nested multiplex PCR rounds, a slightly modified ARM-PCR procedure. Each of the first two PCR rounds ran for approximately 9 cycles using multiplex TRBV1-TRBV30 forward primers together with a Cbeta reverse primer. Through fastp at Q25 and MiXCR, TCRdb rebuilt clones from the public reads, retaining in-frame beta chains. Rows are combined by CDR3 protein, so each entry shows the most common genes and DNA. The sample table contains approximately 80,000 distinct CDR3 sequences; only one count was recorded for about three quarters of them. The top ten constitute approximately 26% of the sample.

Without any cell sorting, total RNA and DNA were co-extracted from approximately 20-30 mg of bulk tissue using the AllPrep DNA/RNA mini kit. The source material was tumor-adjacent normal liver tissue. The origin of the receptors is a middle-aged man with primary liver carcinoma and hepatitis B virus infection.

As concerns this clonotype: The junction departs from germline at one end; a sequencing error may be responsible. The rearrangement uses TRBV6-2 or TRBV6-3 and TRBJ1-2; no reliable D call. The germline V gene has CDR1 MNHEY and CDR2 SVGEGT. The CDR3 consists of 15 residues. The DNA for the CDR3 is TGTGCCAGCAGTTACTCTCTGACCCCTGGACTTGTCTACATCTTC. Protein product: CASSYSLTPGLVYIF.

This clonotype was seen ten or more times. The gene calls are TRBV5-1 and TRBJ1-1; 8 nucleotides align to TRBD1. Trimming at V came to 1 base and at J to 1 base, leaving 3 bases not matched to a gene. There are 15 residues in the CDR3. Germline V gene sequence: CDR1 SGHRS, CDR2 YFSETQ. The CDR3 loop is CASSLQGAGNTEAFF. The CDR3 nucleotides are TGCGCCAGCAGCTTGCAGGGGGCCGGGAACACTGAAGCTTTCTTT.

With respect to this clonotype: The CDR3 does not end in the conserved phenylalanine or tryptophan, so this is likely a read error. The V call is TRBV11-2, the J call TRBJ2-1; 10 nucleotides match TRBD2. From germline, CDR1 is SGHAT and CDR2 FQNNGV. The CDR3 has 15 residues. CDR3 protein: CAGSPQREGLGEQFL. In nucleotides, the CDR3 is TGTGCAGGCAGCCCCCAGCGGGAGGGATTGGGTGAGCAGTTCTTA.

The chain links TRBV4-3 to TRBJ2-3; 9 bases line up with TRBD2. The CDR3 consists of 22 residues. Germline V gene lookup returns CDR1 LGHNA and CDR2 YSLEER. The J segment lost 3 bases and the V segment lost 2 bases, leaving 24 bases of the junction unmatched. The DNA of the CDR3 is TGCGCCAGCAGCCAACCTTGTTTCGGGACTAGCAGGAGTTACGGGGAAACAGATACGCAGTATTTT. It encodes CASSQPCFGTSRSYGETDTQYF.

Remarks on this clonotype: The CDR3 does not end in the conserved phenylalanine or tryptophan, so this is likely a read error. It is unclear where the CDR3 begins or ends on the DNA, so no DNA is shown, and the CDR3 is as TCRdb lists it. The chain carries TRBV28 and TRBJ1-2; the listed D gene, TRBD1, was not tested against the DNA. The CDR3 totals 14 residues, both ends included. The germline CDR1 and CDR2 sequences are MDHEN and SYDVKM. The CDR3 protein is CASSRRDSIYGYNL.

This clonotype was observed a handful of times. The CDR3 here is CSVGGLGGSRYEQYF. The CDR3 coding sequence is TGCAGCGTCGGGGGGCTAGGGGGCAGTAGGTACGAGCAGTACTTC. The chain recombines TRBV29-1 with TRBJ2-7; D is possibly TRBD1 or TRBD2 (7 bases each). The CDR3 contains 15 residues. The V end lost 6 bases, the J end lost 4 bases, and 22 bases lay between the germline ends. Per germline, CDR1 SQVTM and CDR2 ANQGSEA.

This clonotype was seen only a few times. A much larger clone is a single base away; this may be a read error. The J gene is TRBJ2-2, the V gene TRBV30; TRBD2 matches at 9 bases. The CDR3 contains 14 residues. Germline V gene sequence: CDR1 GTSNPN, CDR2 SVGIG (reference sequence). This CDR3 reads CTWSGGLSTGELFF. CDR3 nucleotide sequence: TGTACCTGGAGCGGGGGGCTATCGACCGGGGAGCTGTTTTTT.

The rearrangement links TRBV6-6 to TRBJ2-3; no clear D gene. TRBJ1-5 explains the end of the DNA better; the J call may be wrong. The CDR3 loop spans 16 amino acids. Germline values: CDR1 MNHNY, CDR2 SVGAGI (reference sequence). In nucleotides, the CDR3 is TGTGCCAGGAGTCCCATCGCGGGTGGAGTCACAGATACGCAGCATTTT. This encodes CARSPIAGGVTDTQHF.

Concerning this clonotype itself: One end of the junction varies from germline; a read error may be responsible. This chain uses TRBV11-3 with TRBJ2-2; 7 positions match TRBD1. The CDR3 is 15 residues long. Germline assignment: CDR1 SGHNT and CDR2 YENEEA. CDR3 coding DNA: TGTGCCAGCACCTTAGGACAGGTTGACACCGGGGAGCTGTTTTTT. This encodes CASTLGQVDTGELFF.

As to this clonotype: One end of the junction is discordant with germline, which a read error may explain. This rearrangement joins TRBV28 to TRBJ2-7, with 15 bases that match TRBD2. Germline V CDR1 and CDR2: MDHEN, SYDVKM. The CDR3 extends over 19 amino acids. The CDR3 is CTSNFFGLAGGRISYEQYF. The CDR3 region has the DNA TGTACCAGCAATTTTTTCGGACTAGCGGGAGGGCGAATCTCCTACGAGCAATACTTC.

On this clonotype itself: This may be a read error, as it is one base from a much larger clone. This sequence joins TRBV30 and TRBJ2-1; possible D gene TRBD1, 6 bases. Germline-derived CDR1 and CDR2 are GTSNPN and SVGIG (reference sequence). V was trimmed by 8 bases and J by 6 bases, leaving 11 bases between them. CDR3 length: 11 residues. The CDR3 sequence: CARTGINEQFF. The CDR3 nucleotides are TGTGCCCGTACAGGGATCAATGAGCAGTTCTTC. The full variable domain, its missing parts supplied by reference TRBV30 and TRBJ2-1, is SQTIHQWPATLVQPVGSPLSLECTVEGTSNPNLYWYRQAAGRGLQLLFYSVGIGQISSEVPQNLSASRPQDRQFILSSKKLLLSDSGFYLCARTGINEQFFGPGTRLTVL.

Comment on this clonotype: This likely comes from a read error, as the CDR3 has no conserved phenylalanine or tryptophan at its end. The chain is built from TRBV6-5 and TRBJ2-7, with 8 nucleotides matching TRBD1. Germline CDR1 MNHEY, CDR2 SVGAGI. CDR3 size: 14 residues. The CDR3 nucleotides read TGTGCCAGCAGTCCTGGGACAGGACGCTACAAGCAGTACCTC. Translation: CASSPGTGRYKQYL.

The rearrangement joins TRBV6-1 to TRBJ2-6, with 8 nucleotides matching TRBD1. Per the germline V gene, CDR1 is MNHNS and CDR2 is SASEGT. The trim removed 4 bases at V and 5 bases at J, leaving 19 bases unmatched. The CDR3 is 20 residues long. The DNA of the CDR3 is TGTGCCAGCAGTGTAGAATTTACGAGGGACAGGATTTCTTGGGCCAACGTCCTGACTTTC. It is translated as CASSVEFTRDRISWANVLTF.

This clonotype was recorded many times. The chain carries TRBV4-1 and TRBJ1-2; D may be TRBD1 (5 bases). The CDR3 runs 13 residues. CDR1 MGHRA and CDR2 YSYEKL come from the germline V gene. Between the trimmed V and J ends, which lost 1 base and 8 bases, there was a span of 11 bases. CDR3 sequence reads: CASSQGGVYGYTF. The DNA for the CDR3 is TGCGCCAGCAGCCAAGGAGGGGTATACGGCTACACCTTC.

The chain uses TRBV7-8 and TRBJ2-1, with a possible D match to TRBD2 (5 bases). From germline, CDR1 is SGHVS and CDR2 FQNEAQ. Trimming pared 5 bases from V and 10 bases from J, leaving 30 bases between. There are 18 residues in the CDR3. The CDR3 spells CASSPHGGPAVSYREQFF. The CDR3 DNA sequence: TGTGCCAGCAGCCCGCATGGAGGCCCAGCGGTCTCCTACAGAGAGCAGTTCTTC.

A remark on this clonotype: A much bigger clone sits one base away, suggesting this may be a read error. V usage is TRBV5-1 and J usage is TRBJ2-3, with TRBD2 as a possible D gene (6 bases). The CDR3 spans 14 residues. Germline lookup yields CDR1 SGHRS and CDR2 YFSETQ. CDR3 DNA sequence: TGCACCAGCAGCTTTAAGCGGGCCACAGATACGCAGTATTTT. This translates into CTSSFKRATDTQYF.

The chain is built from TRBV29-1 and TRBJ2-7; 10 nucleotides align to TRBD2. The CDR3 has 13 amino acids. Germline loops: CDR1 SQVTM, CDR2 ANQGSEA. V shed 7 bases and J 5 bases; nucleotides not matched to a gene: 8. CDR3 amino acids: CSEGLASLHEQYF. CDR3 nucleotides: TGCAGCGAGGGACTAGCGAGTCTCCACGAGCAGTACTTC.

This clonotype was detected ten times or more. The chain recombines TRBV5-1 with TRBJ2-1; 7 positions agree with TRBD1. Germline values: CDR1 SGHRS, CDR2 YFSETQ. Unmatched junction bases numbered 6, after V lost 3 bases and J lost 3 bases. The CDR3 is 15 residues long. CDR3 coding DNA: TGCGCCAGCAGCTGGACCGGGACAGACTACAATGAGCAGTTCTTC. This sequence encodes CASSWTGTDYNEQFF.

This clonotype came up once. The junction differs from germline at one of its ends, possibly a read error. The genes are TRBV29-1 and TRBJ2-3, with D perhaps assigned TRBD1 or TRBD2 (6 bases each). This CDR3 is built from 14 residues. Germline V lookup: CDR1 SQVTM, CDR2 ANQGSEA. In DNA, the CDR3 is TGCAGCGTTCTTAGTCGGGGGCGCACAGATACGAAGTATTTT. This sequence encodes CSVLSRGRTDTKYF.

This clonotype was found many times. The rearrangement joins TRBV4-3 to TRBJ2-5, with D uncertain. CDR1 and CDR2 from the germline V gene are LGHNA and YSLEER. Trimming shortened V by 1 base and J by 4 bases, and 7 bases separated the two germline ends. The CDR3 is 13 residues long. Here the CDR3 reads CASSQGPVETQYF. CDR3 coding DNA: TGCGCCAGCAGCCAAGGGCCGGTAGAGACCCAGTACTTC.

This chain links TRBV20-1 with TRBJ2-1; 10 bases are shared with TRBD2. Germline lookup yields CDR1 DFQATT and CDR2 SNEGSKA (reference sequence). The CDR3 sequence is 16 residues long. The ends lost 3 bases at V and 3 bases at J; junction bases unmatched: 8. Here the CDR3 reads CSARALAGELYNEQFF. The CDR3 DNA reads as TGCAGTGCTAGGGCCCTAGCGGGAGAGCTCTACAATGAGCAGTTCTTC.

The chain recombines TRBV19 with TRBJ2-1; 8 nucleotides line up with TRBD2. J lost 5 bases, V lost 3 bases, and 9 bases had no gene match. The germline CDR1 and CDR2 sequences are LNHDA and SQIVND (reference sequence). The CDR3 consists of 16 residues. The CDR3 region has the DNA TGTGCCAGTAGTATTTCAGGGGTAGCGGGACACAATGAGCAGTTCTTC. This codes for CASSISGVAGHNEQFF.

Concerning this clonotype: This CDR3 fails to terminate in the conserved phenylalanine or tryptophan, so it likely reflects a read error. The limits of the CDR3 on the DNA are not certain, so only TCRdb's listed CDR3 is given. The chain employs TRBV4-2 and TRBJ2-2; the table's TRBD1 call for D was not verified on the DNA. CDR1 is LGHNA, CDR2 YNFKEQ, per germline. Termini included, the CDR3 measures 14 amino acids. CDR3 protein: CVSSTGGYTGELFL.

Concerning this clonotype: The germline gene is not matched at one end of the junction; a read error may be the cause. This CDR3 reads CSSRSTSTGVVIDEAFF. The CDR3 DNA sequence: TGCTCCAGCAGGTCTACTTCCACAGGGGTTGTGATTGATGAAGCTTTCTTT. The rearrangement joins TRBV4-1 to TRBJ1-1, with TRBD1 matching 7 bases. Germline-derived CDR1 and CDR2 are MGHRA and YSYEKL. The CDR3 is 17 residues long.

The chain joins TRBV7-9 to TRBJ1-2; perhaps TRBD1 as D (5 bases). There are 14 residues in the CDR3. Germline CDR1 reads SEHNR; CDR2 reads FQNEAQ (reference sequence). Trimming stripped 9 bases from V and 7 bases from J, with 21 bases between. The CDR3 loop reads CASSLLGDDVGYTF. The CDR3 DNA sequence: TGTGCCAGTAGCCTCCTCGGGGACGATGTTGGCTACACCTTC.

A word on this clonotype: The junction and the germline gene differ at one end; a read error may be behind it. J is TRBJ1-1 and V is TRBV28, with D hard to call. Germline V CDR1 and CDR2: MDHEN, SYDVKM. CDR3 length equals 13 residues. CDR3 DNA: TGTGCCAGCACTGCCGGGAGGGTTCTCGAGGCTTTATTT. This gives the protein CASTAGRVLEALF.

Comments on this clonotype: A much larger clone lies a single base off, so this may be a read error. The chain employs TRBV12-3 or TRBV12-4 and TRBJ2-4, with a tentative D call TRBD1 (5 bases). CDR3 size: 14 residues. The ends were cut back, 11 bases at V and 9 bases at J, with 23 bases in the middle. CDR3 bases: TGTGCCCGCACCTTTACAGGAACGGCGATCATTCAGTACTTC. Residues: CARTFTGTAIIQYF.

The chain uses TRBV4-1 and TRBJ2-2, with D perhaps TRBD1 (8 bases). This CDR3 has 18 amino acids. With 3 bases removed from V and 13 bases from J, the gap between germline ends came to 30 bases. CDR1 and CDR2 (germline): MGHRA, YSYEKL. The CDR3, as DNA: TGCGCCAGCAGCCAGCCGTTAACTGGTCAGGGGGCGCGCGGGAGGCTGTTTTTT. Its protein is CASSQPLTGQGARGRLFF.

In its sample, this clonotype was seen many times. The J gene is TRBJ2-7, the V gene TRBV4-1, with 14 nucleotides matching TRBD2. J lost 6 bases, V lost 3 bases, and 16 bases had no gene match. The germline V gene has CDR1 MGHRA and CDR2 YSYEKL. The CDR3 sequence is 19 residues long. Here the CDR3 reads CASSHAQGLAGVPSTEQYF. For the CDR3, the DNA is TGCGCCAGCAGCCATGCCCAGGGACTAGCGGGAGTTCCCTCAACCGAGCAGTACTTC.

As concerns this clonotype: This clone may be a read error of a much larger clone one base away. The CDR3, as DNA: TGTGCCAGTAGTGCCGGGCCTGAAGCTCTCTTT. Its translation: CASSAGPEALF. V usage is TRBV19 and J usage is TRBJ1-1; D is uncertain. The germline V gene has CDR1 LNHDA and CDR2 SQIVND (reference sequence). The CDR3 runs to 11 residues.

V gene TRBV29-1 combines with J gene TRBJ2-1; D is ambiguous. The CDR3 extends over 15 amino acids. The germline V gene encodes CDR1 SQVTM and CDR2 ANQGSEA. V lost 4 bases to trimming and J lost 6 bases, with 19 bases between them. CDR3 sequence (DNA): TGCAGCGTTGCGGACGGGCGGTCTTTTTTCAATGAGCAGTTCTTC. It encodes CSVADGRSFFNEQFF.

This clonotype was recorded a few times. One junction end disagrees with the germline gene, perhaps due to a read error. The chain carries TRBV29-1 and TRBJ1-2; maybe TRBD1 (5 bases). Germline CDR1 reads SQVTM; CDR2 reads ANQGSEA. The CDR3 has 14 residues. The CDR3 DNA reads TGTAGCGTTGAAGTGGAAGAAGGGGTGGATGGCTACACCTTC. Protein product: CSVEVEEGVDGYTF.